This TCR beta chain is from a study of control samples from healthy donors and cancer patients. Profiling relied on immunoSEQ multiplex PCR, and the TCRdb table lists in-frame clones only, not all of them. The sample includes about 150,000 clones, approximately 94% of them seen just once. V was clipped by 0 bases and J by 10 bases, with 16 bases between them. The CDR3 loop spans 14 amino acids. Per the germline V gene, CDR1 is SGDLS and CDR2 is YYNGEE. This chain joins TRBV9 and TRBJ1-1, with D possibly matching TRBD1 (6 bases). The source material was blood. The TCR comes from a woman younger than 30 in good health. CDR3 DNA: TGTGCCAGCAGCGTAGAGGGGGACCTCGGGGGAGCTTTCTTT. Translated: CASSVEGDLGGAFF.